The 26 T cell receptor beta chains reported below all come from one sample, sequenced in a study of blood T cell repertoires in COVID-19. Clones were sequenced by immunoSEQ multiplex PCR, and TCRdb holds only the in-frame ones, with some missing. The table shows around 150,000 clones, with about nine tenths occurring only once. The sequenced sample consisted of peripheral blood. The origin of the receptors is a woman between 55 and 75 years old who had recovered from COVID-19.

This clone appeared once. The V gene is TRBV28, the J gene TRBJ2-7; D is possibly TRBD1 (5 bases). Trimming stripped 8 bases from V and 2 bases from J, with 13 bases between. CDR1 and CDR2 from the germline V gene are MDHEN and SYDVKM. This CDR3 is 13 amino acids long. CDR3 sequence reads: CASGAGPTYEQYF. CDR3 DNA sequence: TGTGCCAGCGGCGCAGGGCCCACCTACGAGCAGTACTTC.

For the CDR3, the DNA is TGTGCCAGCAGCAAGGGACTCGGCGACTCCTACGAGCAGTACTTC. Residues: CASSKGLGDSYEQYF. The rearrangement joins TRBV2 to TRBJ2-7; a possible D gene is TRBD2 (6 bases). Trimming stripped 6 bases from V and 0 bases from J, with 15 bases between. The CDR3 length is 15 residues. CDR1 and CDR2 from the germline V gene are SNHLY and FYNNEI. Together with reference TRBV2 and TRBJ2-7, the CDR3 gives the full variable domain: EPEVTQTPSHQVTQMGQEVILRCVPISNHLYFYWYRQILGQKVEFLVSFYNNEISEKSEIFDDQFSVERPDGSNFTLKIRSTKLEDSAMYFCASSKGLGDSYEQYFGPGTRLTVT.

V is TRBV28 and J is TRBJ1-6; possible D gene TRBD1, 5 bases. V shed 1 base and J shed 8 bases, with 15 bases lying between them. CDR1 is MDHEN, CDR2 SYDVKM, per germline. CDR3 length: 16 amino acids. The CDR3 bases are TGTGCCAGCAGTTTATTAACAGGCAGGGACTATTCACCCCTCCACTTT. Amino acids: CASSLLTGRDYSPLHF.

This chain connects TRBV29-1 to TRBJ1-2; 8 bases are a match to TRBD1. This CDR3 has 12 amino acids. The V gene's germline CDR1 is SQVTM and CDR2 ANQGSEA. After removal of 5 bases from V and 7 bases from J, the junction contained 6 bases not matched to a gene. The CDR3 nucleotides read TGCAGCGTTCTCGGGGACAGGCTTGGCTACACCTTC. Its protein product is CSVLGDRLGYTF.

This chain links TRBV5-8 with TRBJ2-1; 9 nucleotides line up with TRBD1. The CDR3 length is 12 residues. Looked up from germline, CDR1 is SGHTS and CDR2 is YDEGEE. V lost 4 bases, J lost 9 bases, and 2 bases stayed unmatched. CDR3 sequence reads: CASSVDRGEQFF. Here the CDR3 DNA reads TGTGCCAGCAGCGTGGACAGGGGTGAGCAGTTCTTC.

Concerning this clone: Other DNA sequences in this sample translate to the same CDR3. This chain uses TRBV9 with TRBJ2-3; no reliable D call. Trimming cost V 1 base and J 4 bases, with 4 bases left between them. Looked up from germline, CDR1 is SGDLS and CDR2 is YYNGEE. CDR3 size: 12 residues. The CDR3 reads CASSVSADTQYF. The CDR3 DNA follows: TGTGCCAGCAGCGTATCGGCAGATACGCAGTATTTT.

The chain carries TRBV11-2 and TRBJ2-7, with 7 bases fitting TRBD1. The V gene's germline CDR1 is SGHAT and CDR2 FQNNGV. V was clipped by 4 bases and J by 4 bases; unmatched bases: 7. The CDR3 length is 14 residues. In DNA form, the CDR3 reads TGTGCCAGCAGCTACCGGGACAGACTGTACGAGCAGTACTTC. It codes for CASSYRDRLYEQYF.

The V and J genes are TRBV4-1 and TRBJ2-7; 8 bases agree with TRBD1. The CDR3 has 13 residues. Germline-derived CDR1 and CDR2 are MGHRA and YSYEKL. The CDR3 region is CVAGGSLFYEQYF. The CDR3 nucleotides are TGCGTCGCAGGGGGCAGCCTTTTCTACGAGCAGTACTTC.

This clone was found once. The V call is TRBV6-6, the J call TRBJ2-1, with 8 positions matching TRBD1. The CDR3 has 13 amino acids. Looked up from germline, CDR1 is MNHNY and CDR2 is SVGAGI (reference sequence). With 5 bases clipped from V and 8 bases from J, the junction kept 5 bases outside the gene matches. The CDR3 here is CASSRTGFDEQFF. CDR3 nucleotide sequence: TGTGCCAGCAGTAGGACAGGGTTCGATGAGCAGTTCTTC.

This chain joins TRBV24-1 and TRBJ2-2; TRBD2 is a possible D gene (5 bases). Trimming took off 1 base at V and 4 bases at J, with 12 bases between the two ends. The CDR3 is 16 residues long. The germline gives CDR1 KGHDR, CDR2 SFDVKD. CDR3 DNA sequence: TGTGCCACCAGTGATTTAACAGTCGCGGGCACCGGGGAGCTGTTTTTT. Translated, it gives CATSDLTVAGTGELFF.

The chain is built from TRBV7-2 and TRBJ1-1, with unresolved D. Germline V CDR1 and CDR2: SGHTA, FQGNSA. V lost 5 bases, J lost 5 bases, and 18 bases lay in between. The CDR3 covers 15 residues. This chain's CDR3 is CASSPGVGLGTEAFF. The CDR3 region has the DNA TGTGCCAGCAGCCCCGGGGTCGGTCTGGGGACTGAAGCTTTCTTT.

The gene calls are TRBV9 and TRBJ1-4; 10 positions match TRBD1. The germline gives CDR1 SGDLS, CDR2 YYNGEE. Losses at the gene ends were 2 bases for V and 10 bases for J; bases not matched to a gene: 11. CDR3 size: 16 residues. The CDR3 loop is CASSVDPGTGVGKLFF. As DNA, the CDR3 is TGTGCCAGCAGCGTCGACCCCGGGACAGGGGTTGGAAAACTGTTTTTT.

The V call is TRBV5-1, the J call TRBJ1-1; D unclear. V lost 4 bases, J lost 3 bases, and 16 bases lay in between. This CDR3 spans 15 amino acids. Germline CDR1 SGHRS, CDR2 YFSETQ. CDR3 sequence (DNA): TGCGCCAGCAGCCTCGAGGTGGTTGGAGACACTGAAGCTTTCTTT. Translated: CASSLEVVGDTEAFF.

The J gene is TRBJ1-2, the V gene TRBV28; TRBD1 is a possible D gene (5 bases). The CDR3 runs 15 residues. Trimming took off 6 bases at V and 6 bases at J, with 20 bases between the two ends. Germline CDR1 MDHEN, CDR2 SYDVKM. In nucleotides, the CDR3 is TGTGCCAGCAGCCGGGGGGAACATGTTATCGATGGCTACACCTTC. It specifies CASSRGEHVIDGYTF.

This clone came up a few times. This chain connects TRBV7-9 to TRBJ2-7, with 8 bases matching TRBD1. J lost 6 bases, V lost 5 bases, and 9 bases had no gene match. Germline V CDR1 and CDR2: SEHNR, FQNEAQ (reference sequence). The CDR3 consists of 14 residues. The CDR3 sequence is CASSHPDRASEQYF. For the CDR3, the DNA is TGTGCCAGCAGCCACCCGGACAGGGCGAGCGAGCAGTACTTC.

This chain joins TRBV7-6 and TRBJ2-5; TRBD2 matches at 8 bases. The CDR3 length is 14 residues. Germline CDR1 reads SGHVS; CDR2 reads FNYEAQ. The V segment lost 0 bases and the J segment 6 bases; nucleotides outside the gene matches: 3. The CDR3 nucleotides read TGTGCCAGCAGCTTAGCATCGGGGGGGCAGACCCAGTACTTC. Protein sequence: CASSLASGGQTQYF.

CDR3 in DNA: TGCAGTGCGCCAGAGAACACTGAAGCTTTCTTT. As protein: CSAPENTEAFF. The rearrangement links TRBV20-1 to TRBJ1-1; D gene unclear. CDR3 length equals 11 residues. V dropped 6 bases and J dropped 1 base, with 6 bases sitting between them. Germline V gene lookup returns CDR1 DFQATT and CDR2 SNEGSKA (reference sequence).

The CDR3 reads CASSLVEGILHF. The DNA of the CDR3 is TGTGCCAGCAGCTTAGTGGAGGGTATCCTCCACTTT. The chain recombines TRBV11-2 with TRBJ1-6, with unresolved D. The CDR3 consists of 12 residues. The V end lost 1 base, the J end lost 15 bases, and 10 bases lay between the germline ends. Germline loops: CDR1 SGHAT, CDR2 FQNNGV.

The chain has TRBV28 and TRBJ1-1; TRBD1 is a possible D gene (6 bases). Between the trimmed V and J ends, which lost 6 bases and 8 bases, there was a span of 19 bases. CDR3 length: 14 residues. In germline, CDR1 is MDHEN, CDR2 SYDVKM. The CDR3 coding sequence is TGTGCCAGCAGGGAACAGGGTCCAAAACTCGAAGCTTTCTTT. It yields the protein CASREQGPKLEAFF.

The chain combines TRBV28 with TRBJ2-7, with a weak D call TRBD1 (6 bases). Looked up from germline, CDR1 is MDHEN and CDR2 is SYDVKM. Deletions cut 2 bases from V and 0 bases from J, with 11 bases between. This CDR3 contains 15 residues. In nucleotides, the CDR3 is TGTGCCAGCAGTTTACCCGCAGGGGACTCCTACGAGCAGTACTTC. This sequence encodes CASSLPAGDSYEQYF.

The genes are TRBV4-2 and TRBJ2-5; D is unclear. Germline values: CDR1 LGHNA, CDR2 YNFKEQ. CDR3 length: 13 residues. Trimming stripped 2 bases from V and 1 base from J, with 5 bases between. CDR3 DNA sequence: TGTGCCAGCAGCCAAAGCGCCCAAGAGACCCAGTACTTC. Its translation: CASSQSAQETQYF.

This clone was observed a single time. The CDR3 sequence: CASSGLTRGGRETQYF. For the CDR3, the DNA is TGTGCCAGCAGTGGGCTGACTCGGGGGGGCAGAGAGACCCAGTACTTC. The chain is built from TRBV6-1 and TRBJ2-5, with 8 nucleotides matching TRBD2. The CDR3 contains 16 residues. Germline V gene lookup returns CDR1 MNHNS and CDR2 SASEGT. V lost 4 bases to trimming and J lost 4 bases; unmatched junction nucleotides: 11.

V gene TRBV5-1 combines with J gene TRBJ2-7; D is perhaps TRBD2 (5 bases). The germline V gene has CDR1 SGHRS and CDR2 YFSETQ. The CDR3 covers 13 residues. Trimming took 4 bases from V and 6 from J, leaving 14 bases between them. CDR3 in DNA: TGCGCCAGCAGCATCGGGGTAGCCGGCGAGCAGTACTTC. It codes for CASSIGVAGEQYF.

The chain couples TRBV30 to TRBJ2-3; D may be TRBD1 (5 bases). The V gene's germline CDR1 is GTSNPN and CDR2 SVGIG (reference sequence). The CDR3 has 13 amino acids. The CDR3 protein is CGSDNSQTDTQYF. The DNA of the CDR3 is TGTGGCTCGGACAATTCCCAGACAGATACGCAGTATTTT.

The chain has TRBV6-5 and TRBJ1-2; no clear D. CDR1 MNHEY and CDR2 SVGAGI come from the germline V gene. The V and J ends lost 8 bases and 5 bases respectively, with 15 bases between them. This CDR3 is built from 13 residues. The CDR3 protein is CASVQFQRYGYTF. CDR3 in DNA: TGTGCCAGCGTTCAATTTCAGCGATATGGCTACACCTTC.

The chain recombines TRBV5-4 with TRBJ2-2; TRBD1 might be the D (6 bases). The CDR3 length is 14 residues. Trimming took off 4 bases at V and 4 bases at J, with 11 bases between the two ends. CDR1 is SGHNT and CDR2 is YYREEE in the germline V gene (reference sequence). DNA for the CDR3: TGTGCCAGCAGCCTACAGGGAAGCACCGGGGAGCTGTTTTTT. It translates to CASSLQGSTGELFF.